This note documents a single T cell receptor beta chain sequence. This sample was included in a study of blood T cell repertoires in COVID-19. Across the whole study: The origin of the acute and convalescent COVID-19 samples was the United States, Italy and Spain. PBMCs, B-cell-depleted T cells, or T cells provided the cDNA or gDNA that made up the material.

Followed over time, Seattle patients had been enrolled while infection was active. Here immunoSEQ multiplex PCR was the method, and the copy in TCRdb shows in-frame clones only, minus some. The sample has around 460,000 clones; 85% to 90% are singletons. The clonotype was recovered from a man between 18 and 29 years old with COVID-19, enrolled during active disease. The sequenced sample consisted of peripheral blood.

This chain's CDR3 is CASSLRGGNEQFF. CDR3 nucleotides: TGTGCCAGCAGTTTACGGGGAGGCAATGAGCAGTTCTTC. The genes are TRBV27 and TRBJ2-1; D may be TRBD2 (6 bases). The CDR3 covers 13 residues. Germline V lookup: CDR1 MNHEY, CDR2 SMNVEV (reference sequence). V lost 2 bases and J 6 bases, leaving 8 bases between the germline ends.